The rows below give T cell receptor beta chains drawn from one sample of a study of regulatory T cells in long-lasting Graves disease. Each CDR3 protein is one row after TCRdb ran MiXCR on the multiplex PCR reads. The sample has 550,000 to 700,000 distinct CDR3 sequences, about 16% seen once. These data were also reused for a study on T cells in Graves' hyperthyroidism and ophthalmopathy.

This specimen consisted of peripheral blood mononuclear cells (PBMCs), obtained at new diagnosis, from a patient treated with antithyroid drugs. The receptors were gathered from a young man with Graves disease. Both conserved end residues are part of each CDR3. Each record gives: V gene, D gene, CDR3 length, clone size, J gene, CDR3 protein, CDR3 DNA. A D gene is named only where the DNA matches it firmly. Size is omitted from some rows. Given values are once, few, many or a class for expanded clones.

V: TRBV12-3/TRBV12-4; D: -; length: 12; size: few; J: TRBJ1-2; CDR3: CASSQEGGGYTF; DNA: TGTGCCAGCAGTCAAGAGGGCGGTGGCTACACCTTC
V: TRBV27; D: -; length: 16; size: -; J: TRBJ1-4; CDR3: CASSLAPGGWNEKLFF; DNA: TGTGCCAGCAGTTTAGCCCCGGGAGGGTGGAATGAAAAACTGTTTTTT
V: TRBV9; D: TRBD2; length: 14; size: few; J: TRBJ2-7; CDR3: CASTPGTTSYEQYF; DNA: TGTGCCAGCACTCCCGGGACTACTTCCTACGAGCAGTACTTC
V: TRBV2; D: -; length: 12; size: many; J: TRBJ1-1; CDR3: CASVPGTTEAFF; DNA: TGTGCCAGCGTCCCAGGGACCACTGAAGCTTTCTTT
V: TRBV9; D: -; length: 12; size: -; J: TRBJ1-2; CDR3: CASSGTVYGYTF; DNA: TGTGCCAGCAGCGGGACGGTCTATGGCTACACCTTC
V: TRBV18; D: -; length: 12; size: -; J: TRBJ1-3; CDR3: CASSPGENTIYF; DNA: TGTGCCAGCTCACCGGGCGAAAACACCATATATTTT
V: TRBV12-3/TRBV12-4; D: TRBD2; length: 15; size: many; J: TRBJ2-7; CDR3: CASSTLSTSGDEQYF; DNA: TGTGCCAGCAGTACCCTCAGCACTAGCGGGGACGAGCAGTACTTC
V: TRBV30; D: -; length: 11; size: -; J: TRBJ2-7; CDR3: CAWSPGYEQYF; DNA: TGTGCCTGGAGCCCAGGCTACGAGCAGTACTTC
V: TRBV5-1; D: -; length: 15; size: few; J: TRBJ1-4; CDR3: CASSPGTPRGEKLFF; DNA: TGCGCCAGCAGCCCAGGGACACCCCGGGGTGAAAAACTGTTTTTT
V: TRBV5-1; D: -; length: 16; size: many; J: TRBJ2-7; CDR3: CASSGPGGPRSYEQYF; DNA: TGCGCCAGCAGCGGTCCAGGAGGACCGCGGTCCTACGAGCAGTACTTC
V: TRBV24-1; D: -; length: 14; size: few; J: TRBJ1-5; CDR3: CATSDQGSNQPQHF; DNA: TGTGCCACCAGTGATCAGGGAAGCAATCAGCCCCAGCATTTT
V: TRBV15; D: -; length: 18; size: -; J: TRBJ2-5; CDR3: CATSTGGLHKANRETQYF; DNA: TGTGCCACCAGCACGGGCGGGCTCCACAAAGCCAACAGAGAGACCCAGTACTTC
V: TRBV6-1; D: TRBD2; length: 16; size: many; J: TRBJ2-3; CDR3: CATEIAGEDGTDTQYF; DNA: TGTGCCACAGAAATAGCGGGAGAGGATGGCACAGATACGCAGTATTTT
V: TRBV10-3; D: TRBD1; length: 19; size: few; J: TRBJ1-5; CDR3: CAISEGAGGKSYSNRPQHF; DNA: TGTGCCATCAGTGAGGGGGCAGGGGGCAAATCGTATAGCAATCGGCCCCAGCATTTT
V: TRBV5-1; D: TRBD1; length: 15; size: many; J: TRBJ1-2; CDR3: CASSFDRATNYGYTF; DNA: TGCGCCAGCAGCTTCGACAGGGCCACTAACTATGGCTACACCTTC
V: TRBV7-9; D: -; length: 11; size: many; J: TRBJ2-7; CDR3: CASTRDYEQYF; DNA: TGTGCCAGCACCCGGGACTACGAGCAGTACTTC
V: TRBV19; D: -; length: 15; size: few; J: TRBJ1-1; CDR3: CASSTTLAGWTEAFF; DNA: TGTGCCAGTAGTACAACCCTGGCGGGGTGGACTGAAGCTTTCTTT
V: TRBV20-1; D: TRBD1; length: 13; size: many; J: TRBJ2-7; CDR3: CSARTGPTYEQYF; DNA: TGCAGTGCCCGGACAGGGCCGACCTACGAGCAGTACTTC
V: TRBV14; D: TRBD1; length: 16; size: few; J: TRBJ2-1; CDR3: CASSLGTGGRVDEQFF; DNA: TGTGCCAGCAGCTTAGGGACAGGGGGCCGGGTGGATGAGCAGTTCTTC
V: TRBV20-1; D: TRBD1; length: 17; size: -; J: TRBJ2-7; CDR3: CSARKPGQGKRAYEQYF; DNA: TGCAGTGCTAGGAAGCCAGGACAGGGGAAGAGGGCCTACGAGCAGTACTTC
V: TRBV20-1; D: -; length: 15; size: -; J: TRBJ2-2; CDR3: CSAQKGHSNTGELFF; DNA: TGCAGTGCTCAAAAGGGACATTCGAACACCGGGGAGCTGTTTTTT
V: TRBV7-2; D: -; length: 14; size: few; J: TRBJ2-7; CDR3: CASSPRRETYEQYF; DNA: TGTGCCAGCAGCCCCCGACGGGAAACCTACGAGCAGTACTTC
V: TRBV5-1; D: -; length: 16; size: many; J: TRBJ2-7; CDR3: CASSQALFGLDYEQYF; DNA: TGCGCCAGCAGCCAGGCATTATTCGGGCTCGACTACGAGCAGTACTTC
V: TRBV2; D: TRBD2; length: 15; size: many; J: TRBJ2-1; CDR3: CASLPSGRMNNEQFF; DNA: TGTGCCAGCTTGCCTAGCGGGAGGATGAACAATGAGCAGTTCTTC
V: TRBV12-3/TRBV12-4; D: -; length: 12; size: few; J: TRBJ1-3; CDR3: CASSLRGNTIYF; DNA: TGTGCCAGCAGTTTACGTGGAAACACCATATATTTT
V: TRBV7-2; D: -; length: 15; size: few; J: TRBJ2-7; CDR3: CASSLGIGSSYEQYF; DNA: TGTGCCAGCAGCTTAGGGATCGGGAGCTCCTACGAGCAGTACTTC
V: TRBV9; D: TRBD2; length: 18; size: -; J: TRBJ2-5; CDR3: CASSVGILAGGGRETQYF; DNA: TGTGCCAGCAGCGTAGGGATACTAGCGGGGGGGGGCCGGGAGACCCAGTACTTC
V: TRBV12-3/TRBV12-4; D: TRBD1; length: 15; size: many; J: TRBJ2-5; CDR3: CASSLTGVGAETQYF; DNA: TGTGCCAGCAGTTTGACAGGGGTCGGGGCAGAGACCCAGTACTTC
V: TRBV15; D: -; length: 15; size: -; J: TRBJ1-1; CDR3: CATSPPKGTGTEAFF; DNA: TGTGCCACCAGCCCCCCGAAAGGGACGGGCACTGAAGCTTTCTTT
V: TRBV12-5; D: -; length: 17; size: many; J: TRBJ2-5; CDR3: CASGSEDPSGRMETQYF; DNA: TGTGCTAGTGGTTCGGAAGACCCATCAGGGAGAATGGAGACCCAGTACTTC
V: TRBV11-3; D: TRBD1; length: 15; size: -; J: TRBJ1-2; CDR3: CASRRAGTGIYGYTF; DNA: TGTGCCAGCAGAAGAGCAGGGACAGGAATTTATGGCTACACCTTC
V: TRBV6-5; D: -; length: 16; size: few; J: TRBJ2-2; CDR3: CASSYTMGGNTGELFF; DNA: TGTGCCAGCAGTTACACAATGGGAGGGAACACCGGGGAGCTGTTTTTT
V: TRBV4-1; D: TRBD2; length: 16; size: -; J: TRBJ2-7; CDR3: CASSQGEGEGTYEQYF; DNA: TGCGCCAGCAGCCAAGGAGAAGGGGAGGGAACCTACGAGCAGTACTTC
V: TRBV27; D: -; length: 15; size: many; J: TRBJ1-2; CDR3: CASRSIRGKDYGYTF; DNA: TGTGCCAGCAGGTCTATAAGGGGCAAAGACTATGGCTACACCTTC
V: TRBV20-1; D: -; length: 16; size: -; J: TRBJ1-6; CDR3: CSAREWQESYNSPLHF; DNA: TGCAGTGCTAGAGAATGGCAGGAGTCCTATAATTCACCCCTCCACTTT
V: TRBV6-1; D: TRBD2; length: 13; size: few; J: TRBJ2-1; CDR3: CASGAGVHNEQFF; DNA: TGTGCCAGCGGAGCGGGAGTCCACAATGAGCAGTTCTTC
V: TRBV3-1; D: -; length: 13; size: many; J: TRBJ1-1; CDR3: CASSQDSALEAFF; DNA: TGTGCCAGCAGCCAAGATTCGGCCCTCGAAGCTTTCTTT
V: TRBV6-4; D: -; length: 11; size: many; J: TRBJ1-5; CDR3: CENRDNQPQHF; DNA: TGCGAGAACAGGGATAATCAGCCCCAGCATTTT
V: TRBV6-2/TRBV6-3; D: -; length: 13; size: -; J: TRBJ1-2; CDR3: CASGLPGDYGYTF; DNA: TGTGCCAGCGGCCTCCCAGGGGACTATGGCTACACCTTC
V: TRBV20-1; D: -; length: 13; size: many; J: TRBJ1-5; CDR3: CSANGDSNQPQHF; DNA: TGCAGTGCTAACGGGGATAGCAATCAGCCCCAGCATTTT
V: TRBV27; D: TRBD1; length: 14; size: many; J: TRBJ2-2; CDR3: CASSFDHRGTELFF; DNA: TGTGCCAGCAGTTTCGATCACAGGGGAACAGAGCTGTTTTTT
V: TRBV7-9; D: -; length: 15; size: few; J: TRBJ2-7; CDR3: CASNSIQGRSYEQYF; DNA: TGTGCCAGCAACTCGATACAAGGACGGAGCTACGAGCAGTACTTC
V: TRBV6-1; D: TRBD1; length: 16; size: -; J: TRBJ2-2; CDR3: CASRLTGTGGSGELFF; DNA: TGTGCCAGCAGGCTAACCGGGACAGGCGGTTCCGGGGAGCTGTTTTTT
V: TRBV6-1; D: -; length: 13; size: many; J: TRBJ2-7; CDR3: CASSEGRVYEQYF; DNA: TGTGCCAGCAGTGAGGGCAGGGTCTACGAGCAGTACTTC
V: TRBV20-1; D: -; length: 16; size: many; J: TRBJ2-3; CDR3: CSARDDYGHGTDTQYF; DNA: TGCAGTGCTAGAGATGATTATGGGCACGGCACAGATACGCAGTATTTT
V: TRBV7-9; D: -; length: 15; size: -; J: TRBJ1-1; CDR3: CASRYKTDLNTEAFF; DNA: TGTGCCAGCAGGTATAAAACAGATTTGAACACTGAAGCTTTCTTT
V: TRBV7-9; D: -; length: 13; size: many; J: TRBJ1-1; CDR3: CASSQEPVTEAFF; DNA: TGTGCCAGCAGCCAAGAACCGGTGACTGAAGCTTTCTTT
V: TRBV25-1; D: TRBD1; length: 16; size: many; J: TRBJ2-1; CDR3: CASSAHWGTGDNEQFF; DNA: TGTGCCAGCAGTGCCCACTGGGGGACAGGGGACAATGAGCAGTTCTTC
V: TRBV27; D: TRBD2; length: 12; size: many; J: TRBJ2-7; CDR3: CASGTSGYEPYF; DNA: TGTGCCAGCGGGACTAGCGGATACGAGCCGTACTTC
V: TRBV2; D: -; length: 13; size: many; J: TRBJ2-7; CDR3: CASSESALAAQYF; DNA: TGTGCCAGCAGTGAATCTGCGTTGGCTGCGCAGTACTTC
V: TRBV6-2/TRBV6-3; D: -; length: 14; size: few; J: TRBJ2-1; CDR3: CASSSGEPYNEQFF; DNA: TGTGCCAGCAGTTCGGGGGAGCCCTACAATGAGCAGTTCTTC
V: TRBV29-1; D: TRBD2; length: 13; size: many; J: TRBJ2-1; CDR3: CSVVGAGYNEQFF; DNA: TGCAGCGTTGTGGGAGCGGGGTACAATGAGCAGTTCTTC
V: TRBV20-1; D: TRBD1; length: 15; size: few; J: TRBJ1-2; CDR3: CSASRRTGQNYGYTF; DNA: TGCAGTGCCTCCCGTCGGACAGGGCAGAACTATGGCTACACCTTC
V: TRBV6-1; D: -; length: 15; size: many; J: TRBJ2-1; CDR3: CASTLTAGSYNEQFF; DNA: TGTGCCAGCACCCTAACGGCGGGCTCCTACAATGAGCAGTTCTTC
V: TRBV3-1; D: TRBD1; length: 15; size: -; J: TRBJ1-1; CDR3: CASSQLGQGRNEAFF; DNA: TGTGCCAGCAGCCAACTGGGACAGGGGAGGAATGAAGCTTTCTTT
V: TRBV27; D: -; length: 13; size: few; J: TRBJ1-1; CDR3: CASSLLGPTEAFF; DNA: TGTGCCAGCAGCTTACTGGGACCGACTGAAGCTTTCTTT
V: TRBV3-1; D: TRBD2; length: 16; size: many; J: TRBJ2-3; CDR3: CASSQHGSGSKDTQYF; DNA: TGTGCCAGCAGCCAGCATGGTAGCGGGAGTAAAGATACGCAGTATTTT